Listed below are T cell receptor beta chains from one sample, sequenced in a study of control samples from healthy donors and cancer patients. The repertoire was sequenced with immunoSEQ multiplex PCR; TCRdb's copy has only in-frame clones and lacks some. In the table there are 100,000 to 150,000 clones, 91% of which are singletons. Input material: blood. The receptors originated from a man between 18 and 35 years old in good health. CDR3s include the opening cysteine and the closing phenylalanine or tryptophan. The order of the fields is CDR3 length, clone size, V gene, D gene, J gene, CDR3 protein, CDR3 DNA. D genes are given only for firm matches. Clone size is not always given. Where it is, it says once, few, many or a class for expanded clones.

len: 18; abundance: NA; v_gene: TRBV7-6; d_gene: TRBD2; j_gene: TRBJ2-3; CDR3aa: CASSLGTSGGLVHNTQYF; CDR3nt: TGTGCCAGCAGCTTAGGGACTAGCGGGGGCCTAGTTCACAATACGCAGTATTTT
len: 10; abundance: NA; v_gene: TRBV2; d_gene: NA; j_gene: TRBJ1-1; CDR3aa: CASSEKGAFF; CDR3nt: TGTGCCAGCAGTGAAAAGGGAGCTTTCTTT
len: 14; abundance: NA; v_gene: TRBV12-5; d_gene: NA; j_gene: TRBJ1-6; CDR3aa: CASGLGSNYSPLHF; CDR3nt: TGTGCTAGTGGTCTAGGGTCGAACTATTCACCCCTCCACTTT
len: 16; abundance: NA; v_gene: TRBV19; d_gene: NA; j_gene: TRBJ2-7; CDR3aa: CASSPRTEPFSYEQYF; CDR3nt: TGTGCCAGTAGCCCCAGGACAGAACCCTTCTCCTACGAGCAGTACTTC
len: 12; abundance: NA; v_gene: TRBV29-1; d_gene: NA; j_gene: TRBJ1-1; CDR3aa: CSGRGAGTEAFF; CDR3nt: TGCAGCGGTCGGGGGGCCGGCACTGAAGCTTTCTTT
len: 14; abundance: NA; v_gene: TRBV4-1; d_gene: TRBD1; j_gene: TRBJ1-1; CDR3aa: CASSRGQAGTEAFF; CDR3nt: TGCGCCAGCAGCCGCGGACAGGCTGGCACTGAAGCTTTCTTT
len: 13; abundance: NA; v_gene: TRBV6-2/TRBV6-3; d_gene: NA; j_gene: TRBJ1-4; CDR3aa: CASSYDINEKLFF; CDR3nt: TGTGCCAGCAGTTACGACATTAATGAAAAACTGTTTTTT
len: 13; abundance: NA; v_gene: TRBV5-3; d_gene: NA; j_gene: TRBJ1-5; CDR3aa: CARSRAVLLAQHF; CDR3nt: TGTGCCAGAAGCCGGGCCGTCTTGTTGGCCCAGCATTTT
len: 14; abundance: once; v_gene: TRBV3-1/TRBV3-2; d_gene: NA; j_gene: TRBJ1-2; CDR3aa: CASSQGRWGYGYTF; CDR3nt: TGTGCCAGCAGCCAAGGACGCTGGGGATATGGCTACACCTTC
len: 12; abundance: NA; v_gene: TRBV2; d_gene: NA; j_gene: TRBJ1-2; CDR3aa: CATSLGPYGYTF; CDR3nt: TGTGCCACATCGTTAGGACCCTATGGCTACACCTTC
len: 13; abundance: NA; v_gene: TRBV7-9; d_gene: NA; j_gene: TRBJ2-5; CDR3aa: CASSPNTEETQYF; CDR3nt: TGTGCCAGCAGCCCTAACACCGAAGAGACCCAGTACTTC
len: 12; abundance: NA; v_gene: TRBV2; d_gene: NA; j_gene: TRBJ1-2; CDR3aa: CASSVAGHGYTF; CDR3nt: TGTGCCAGCAGTGTTGCAGGGCATGGCTACACCTTC
len: 14; abundance: NA; v_gene: TRBV5-1; d_gene: NA; j_gene: TRBJ2-1; CDR3aa: CASSSGQSDNEQFF; CDR3nt: TGCGCCAGCAGCTCAGGACAGTCCGACAATGAGCAGTTCTTC
len: 13; abundance: NA; v_gene: TRBV19; d_gene: NA; j_gene: TRBJ2-7; CDR3aa: CASSIGRENEQYF; CDR3nt: TGTGCCAGTAGTATAGGCAGGGAGAACGAGCAGTACTTC
len: 13; abundance: NA; v_gene: TRBV6-2/TRBV6-3; d_gene: TRBD1; j_gene: TRBJ1-2; CDR3aa: CASSKGQDYGYTF; CDR3nt: TGTGCCAGCAGTAAGGGACAGGACTATGGCTACACCTTC
len: 14; abundance: NA; v_gene: TRBV5-1; d_gene: NA; j_gene: TRBJ1-5; CDR3aa: CASSLEGHNQPQHF; CDR3nt: TGCGCCAGCAGCTTGGAGGGACATAATCAGCCCCAGCATTTT
len: 18; abundance: NA; v_gene: TRBV4-1; d_gene: TRBD1; j_gene: TRBJ1-2; CDR3aa: CASSQQDRVHPTNYGYTF; CDR3nt: TGCGCCAGCAGCCAACAAGACAGGGTGCACCCAACCAACTATGGCTACACCTTC
len: 16; abundance: NA; v_gene: TRBV7-2; d_gene: NA; j_gene: TRBJ2-2; CDR3aa: CASSYPGGGGTGELFF; CDR3nt: TGTGCCAGCAGCTACCCAGGGGGAGGGGGCACCGGGGAGCTGTTTTTT
len: 11; abundance: NA; v_gene: TRBV27; d_gene: NA; j_gene: TRBJ2-2; CDR3aa: CASRNTGELFF; CDR3nt: TGTGCCAGCAGGAACACCGGGGAGCTGTTTTTT
len: 15; abundance: NA; v_gene: TRBV5-1; d_gene: TRBD1; j_gene: TRBJ2-1; CDR3aa: CASSSRDRAYNEQFF; CDR3nt: TGCGCCAGCAGCTCCCGGGACAGGGCCTACAATGAGCAGTTCTTC
len: 12; abundance: NA; v_gene: TRBV2; d_gene: NA; j_gene: TRBJ1-2; CDR3aa: CASIWGATGYTF; CDR3nt: TGTGCCAGCATCTGGGGAGCAACAGGCTACACCTTC
len: 11; abundance: NA; v_gene: TRBV5-1; d_gene: NA; j_gene: TRBJ2-1; CDR3aa: CASSLGNEQFF; CDR3nt: TGCGCCAGCAGCTTGGGCAATGAGCAGTTCTTC